This TCR beta chain was profiled in a study of read filtering for tumor transcriptome and immune sequencing. Study background: By R-ISS, stages I, II and III held approximately 8, 16 and 7 patients.

On this clonotype: Its antigen is not identified.

Findings of the study overall: IR-seq and RNA-seq agreed better without single-read clonotypes. Sorted CD138-negative bone marrow cells were not purified T cells.

Molecular barcoded adaptors covering alpha/delta and beta/gamma chains were used on roughly 400 ng RNA. In TCRdb, the reads were re-called with MiXCR into one record per CDR3 protein. The sample holds 40,000 to 50,000 distinct CDR3 sequences, under 15% seen once. Germline assignment: CDR1 SNHLY and CDR2 FYNNEI. Trimming cost V 7 bases and J 9 bases; bases outside gene matches: 17. CDR3 length: 15 amino acids. Material for sequencing was a population of CD138-negative cells sorted from bone marrow. This receptor was taken from a donor at least 40 years old with multiple myeloma. The V and J genes are TRBV2 and TRBJ2-7; 8 bases agree with TRBD1. In DNA form, the CDR3 reads TGTGCCAGCACTGGAGGGCGACAGGGGAGTGCCGTGCAGTACTTC. Its protein product is CASTGGRQGSAVQYF.